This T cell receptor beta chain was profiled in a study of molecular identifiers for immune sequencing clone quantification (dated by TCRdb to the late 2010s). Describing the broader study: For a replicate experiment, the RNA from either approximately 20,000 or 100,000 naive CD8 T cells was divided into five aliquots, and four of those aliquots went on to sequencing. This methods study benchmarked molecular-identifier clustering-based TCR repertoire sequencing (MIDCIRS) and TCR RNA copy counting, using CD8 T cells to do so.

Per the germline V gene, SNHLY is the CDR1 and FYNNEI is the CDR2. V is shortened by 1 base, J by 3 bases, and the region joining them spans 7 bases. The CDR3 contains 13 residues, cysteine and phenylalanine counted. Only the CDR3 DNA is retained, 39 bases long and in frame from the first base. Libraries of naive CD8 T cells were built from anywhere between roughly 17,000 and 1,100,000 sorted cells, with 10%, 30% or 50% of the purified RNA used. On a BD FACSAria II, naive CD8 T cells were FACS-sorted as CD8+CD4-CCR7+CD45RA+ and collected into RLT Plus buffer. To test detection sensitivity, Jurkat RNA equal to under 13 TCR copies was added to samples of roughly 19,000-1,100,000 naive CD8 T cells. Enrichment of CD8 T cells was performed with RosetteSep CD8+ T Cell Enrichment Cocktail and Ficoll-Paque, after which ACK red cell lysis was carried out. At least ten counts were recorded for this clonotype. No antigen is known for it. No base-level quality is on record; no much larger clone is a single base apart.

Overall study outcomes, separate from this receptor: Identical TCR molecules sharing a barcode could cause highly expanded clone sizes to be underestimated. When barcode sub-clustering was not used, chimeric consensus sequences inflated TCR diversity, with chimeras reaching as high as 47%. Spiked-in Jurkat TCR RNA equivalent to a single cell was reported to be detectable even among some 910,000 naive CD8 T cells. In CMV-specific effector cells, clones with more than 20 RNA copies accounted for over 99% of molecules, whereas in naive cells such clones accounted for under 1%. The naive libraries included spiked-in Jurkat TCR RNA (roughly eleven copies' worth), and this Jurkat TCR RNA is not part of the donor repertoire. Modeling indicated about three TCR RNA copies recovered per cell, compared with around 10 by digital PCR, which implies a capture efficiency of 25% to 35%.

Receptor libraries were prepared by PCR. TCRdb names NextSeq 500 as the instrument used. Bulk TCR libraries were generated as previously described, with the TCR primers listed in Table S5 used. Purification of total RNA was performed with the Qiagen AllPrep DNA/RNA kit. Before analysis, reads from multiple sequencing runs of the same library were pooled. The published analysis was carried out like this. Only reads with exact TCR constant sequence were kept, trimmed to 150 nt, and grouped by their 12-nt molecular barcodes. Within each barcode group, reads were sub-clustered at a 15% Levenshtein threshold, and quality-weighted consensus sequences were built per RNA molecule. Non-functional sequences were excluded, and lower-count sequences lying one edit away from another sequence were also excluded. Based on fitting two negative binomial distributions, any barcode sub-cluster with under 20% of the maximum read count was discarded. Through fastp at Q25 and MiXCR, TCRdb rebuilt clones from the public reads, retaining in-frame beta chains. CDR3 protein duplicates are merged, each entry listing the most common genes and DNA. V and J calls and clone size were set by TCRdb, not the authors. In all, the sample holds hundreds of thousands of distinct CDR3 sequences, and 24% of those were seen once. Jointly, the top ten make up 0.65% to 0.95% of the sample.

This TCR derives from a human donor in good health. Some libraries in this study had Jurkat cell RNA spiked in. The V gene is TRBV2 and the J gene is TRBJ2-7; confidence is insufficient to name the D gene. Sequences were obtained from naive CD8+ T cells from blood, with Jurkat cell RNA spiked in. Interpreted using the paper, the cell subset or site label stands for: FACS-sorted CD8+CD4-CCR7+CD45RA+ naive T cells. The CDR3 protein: CASSEVTGYEQYF. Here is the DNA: TGTGCCAGCAGTGAAGTTACGGGCTACGAGCAGTACTTC.